The subject of this entry is one TCR beta chain. Antigen unknown. This sample is drawn from a study of regulatory T cells in long-lasting Graves disease. Regarding time point: newly diagnosed GD, antithyroid drugs for less than 3 months. PBMCs provided the RNA from which the TCR library was made. The length of the CDR3 is 15 residues. Germline loops: CDR1 MGHRA, CDR2 YSYEKL. V gave up 4 bases and J gave up 2 bases, with 14 bases separating them. Broader study findings: The study found TRBV28, TRBJ1-2 and TRBJ2-5 favored in persistent disease.

Assembly of TCR beta libraries relied on iRepertoire HTBI primers together with Arm-PCR of CDR3 regions. Using its own MiXCR run on the multiplex PCR reads, TCRdb lists one record per CDR3 protein. This sample has more than 300,000 distinct CDR3 sequences, with around a sixth found just once. The specimen was peripheral blood mononuclear cells (PBMCs), collected at new diagnosis, from a patient treated with antithyroid drugs. The receptor was isolated from a female donor with Graves disease. V gene TRBV4-1 combines with J gene TRBJ2-5, with D perhaps matching TRBD1 (6 bases). The CDR3 DNA follows: TGCGCCAGCAGCCCTGAGCAGGGGCCTCAAGAGACCCAGTACTTC. Its translation: CASSPEQGPQETQYF.